The rows below give T cell receptor beta chains drawn from one sample of a study of OX40 agonist ivuxolimab in advanced cancers. Sequenced by immunoSEQ multiplex PCR; TCRdb stores in-frame clones only, minus some. The profile shows around 43,000 clones, more than 75% of them singletons. The specimen was CD4+ or CD8+ T cells sorted from blood, collected in a trial of the OX40 agonist ivuxolimab. All receptors derive from an adult with an advanced solid tumor such as melanoma, head and neck, liver or kidney cancer. CDR3s include the opening cysteine and the closing phenylalanine or tryptophan. The order of the fields is J gene, D gene, V gene, clone size, CDR3 DNA, CDR3 protein. A D gene is named only where the DNA matches it firmly. The size field is filled for only some rows; it gives once, few, many or a size class.

TRBJ1-1 NA TRBV5-6 NA TGTGCCAGCAGCTTGGGGTGGAGGGTCAACACTGAAGCTTTCTTT CASSLGWRVNTEAFF
TRBJ2-2 NA TRBV4-3 NA TGCGCCAGCAGCCTGACCATCAGGGGGAACACCGGGGAGCTGTTTTTT CASSLTIRGNTGELFF
TRBJ2-7 NA TRBV5-1 NA TGCGCCAGCTCCCCGGACACTTTTTCCGGGGACGAGCAGTACTTC CASSPDTFSGDEQYF
TRBJ1-1 NA TRBV27 NA TGTGCCAGCAGTTCCTCGGGGTCTGAAGCTTTCTTT CASSSSGSEAFF
TRBJ2-3 NA TRBV5-6 NA TGTGCCAGCAGCTGGGGGAGGTCTTCCGATACGCAGTATTTT CASSWGRSSDTQYF
TRBJ2-5 NA TRBV7-8 NA TGTGCCAGCATCCTTAGGGAGGGGGCTCGTTCGAAGACCCAGTACTTC CASILREGARSKTQYF
TRBJ2-3 NA TRBV7-8 NA TGTGCCAGCAGCTTACCTCCCCGGAGCTTCACAGATACGCAGTATTTT CASSLPPRSFTDTQYF
TRBJ2-7 NA TRBV5-5 few TGTGCCAGCAGCTTGGGGAGAGGGACCTCCCCAATCGAGCAGTACTTC CASSLGRGTSPIEQYF
TRBJ1-1 NA TRBV21-1 NA TGTGCCAGCAGCAAAGGGTCGGGACACCTGAACACTGAAGCTTTCTTT CASSKGSGHLNTEAFF
TRBJ2-7 TRBD2 TRBV6-5 NA TGTGCCAGCAGTTACTCGTCGGCCGGGGGGGTCTACGAGCAGTACTTC CASSYSSAGGVYEQYF
TRBJ1-4 NA TRBV7-9 NA TGTGCCAGCAGCTTAGCTGGGGGTAATGAAAAACTGTTTTTT CASSLAGGNEKLFF
TRBJ2-1 NA TRBV2 NA TGTGCCAGCAGGGTCAAACCTTACAATGAGCAGTTCTTC CASRVKPYNEQFF
TRBJ2-2 TRBD2 TRBV5-1 NA TGCGCCAGCACCAAACGGGAGGGTTACACCGGGGAGCTGTTTTTT CASTKREGYTGELFF
TRBJ1-1 NA TRBV5-1 NA TGCGCCAGCAGCTTGGATATCTTGGGGACTGAAGCTTTCTTT CASSLDILGTEAFF
TRBJ2-6 NA TRBV6-4 NA TGTGCCAGCAAGGTCGAGAGGGGTCTCCCCAACGTCCTGACTTTC CASKVERGLPNVLTF
TRBJ2-7 NA TRBV7-9 NA TGTGCCAGCAGCACCCTTGGGTACGAGCAGTACTTC CASSTLGYEQYF
TRBJ1-2 NA TRBV2 NA TGTGCCAGCAGTGAGAGCAGGGGCTGGGGCTACACCTTC CASSESRGWGYTF
TRBJ2-7 NA TRBV4-3 NA TGCGCCAGCAGCCAAGATCGTGGCGGCTCCTACGAGCAGTACTTC CASSQDRGGSYEQYF
TRBJ2-5 TRBD2 TRBV7-9 few TGTGCCAGCAGCCTCCCACTAGCGGGGAAAGAGACCCAGTACTTC CASSLPLAGKETQYF
TRBJ2-3 NA TRBV29-1 NA TGCAGCCCCCGTTATGGGGATACGCAGTATTTT CSPRYGDTQYF
TRBJ1-2 NA TRBV7-8 once TGTGCCAGCAGCTTAGTCGCCGGCTATGGCTACACCTTC CASSLVAGYGYTF
TRBJ1-1 NA TRBV28 NA TGTGCCAGCATATGGTTAGGGGGACGCGACACTGAAGCTTTCTTT CASIWLGGRDTEAFF
TRBJ2-3 TRBD1 TRBV6-5 NA TGTGCCAGCAGGCCCGGGACAGGGGTTACCTGGGGGCAGTATTTT CASRPGTGVTWGQYF
TRBJ1-1 NA TRBV11-2 NA TGTGCCAGCAGCTTAGTTGGGGGTGTGAACACTGAAGCTTTCTTT CASSLVGGVNTEAFF
TRBJ2-7 NA TRBV25-1 NA TGTGCCAGCAGTGATGAACTTTGGGAGAGGGGCGAGCAGTACTTC CASSDELWERGEQYF
TRBJ2-3 NA TRBV28 NA TGTGCCAGCAGTTTTATACCAGATACGCAGTATTTT CASSFIPDTQYF
TRBJ2-7 NA TRBV6-5 NA TGTGCCAGCAGTCCGGGGACAAACGAGCAGTACTTC CASSPGTNEQYF
TRBJ2-1 NA TRBV19 NA TGTGCCAGTAGTTTAACTAGTACCAATGAGCAGTTCTTC CASSLTSTNEQFF
TRBJ2-1 NA TRBV7-9 NA TGTGCCAGCAGGGGACCGCCGTTAGACAATGAGCAGTTCTTC CASRGPPLDNEQFF
TRBJ1-2 NA TRBV15 once TGTGCCACCAGCGGCAGGGTCGGCTATGGCTACACCTTC CATSGRVGYGYTF
TRBJ1-4 NA TRBV5-1 NA TGCGCCAGCAGCTTGTCTACGAGGGCGTCTGAAAAACTGTTTTTT CASSLSTRASEKLFF
TRBJ2-1 NA TRBV9 NA TGTGCCACCGAGGGCAGCGACAATGAGCAGTTCTTC CATEGSDNEQFF
TRBJ2-7 NA TRBV7-9 NA TGTGCCAGCAGCTTAAGGGGCCACGAGCAGTACTTC CASSLRGHEQYF
TRBJ1-3 NA TRBV28 NA TGTGCCAGCAGTCTAGGGGCCATCTCTGGAAACACCATATATTTT CASSLGAISGNTIYF
TRBJ1-1 NA TRBV27 NA TGTGCCAGCAGTTTGTTAGATATGAACACTGAAGCTTTCTTT CASSLLDMNTEAFF
TRBJ1-5 NA TRBV15 few TGTGCCACCAGGGAAGGGGCCAGCAATCAGCCCCAGCATTTT CATREGASNQPQHF
TRBJ2-2 TRBD1 TRBV6-1 NA TGTGCCAGCAGTGAGACCGACGACAGGGCGGTCACCGGGGAGCTGTTTTTT CASSETDDRAVTGELFF
TRBJ1-1 NA TRBV28 NA TGTGCCAGCAAAAAGCAGGGTGTTTCTGAAGCTTTCTTT CASKKQGVSEAFF
TRBJ1-1 TRBD1 TRBV6-6 once TGTGCCAGCAGTCTCCCCGGACAGGTGAACACTGAAGCTTTCTTT CASSLPGQVNTEAFF
TRBJ2-1 TRBD1 TRBV7-6 once TGTGCCAGCAGCTTAATTACAGGGGGCGATGAGCAGTTCTTC CASSLITGGDEQFF
TRBJ2-2 NA TRBV5-4 NA TGTGCCAGCAGCTTGATGGGGATTAACACCGGGGAGCTGTTTTTT CASSLMGINTGELFF
TRBJ1-2 NA TRBV12-5 NA TGTGCTAGTGGTTTGTCGGGCAGGGTCCCTAACTATGGCTACACCTTC CASGLSGRVPNYGYTF
TRBJ2-7 NA TRBV4-1 few TGCGCCAGCAGCCGCGAGCTCGTGGGGGGCTCCCTCTCCTACGAGCAGTACTTC CASSRELVGGSLSYEQYF
TRBJ2-2 NA TRBV27 NA TGTGCCAGCAGTTTGGGGCAGGGTTACGGGGAGCTGTTTTTT CASSLGQGYGELFF
TRBJ2-1 TRBD2 TRBV2 NA TGTGCCAGCAGCCCCGAAGGAGCGGGGAACTACAATGAGCAGTTCTTC CASSPEGAGNYNEQFF
TRBJ2-1 TRBD2 TRBV4-3 few TGCGCCAGCAGCCAAGAGATGGGCGGGGGGCACGAAAATGAGCAGTTCTTC CASSQEMGGGHENEQFF
TRBJ1-1 NA TRBV14 NA TGTGCCAGCAGCCAAGATTGGGGTGGAGAGAACACTGAAGCTTTCTTT CASSQDWGGENTEAFF
TRBJ2-4 NA TRBV27 NA TGTGCCAGCCCGATAAGCCACGAAAACATTCAGTACTTC CASPISHENIQYF
TRBJ1-2 NA TRBV6-6 NA TGTGCCAGCAGTTATGGCGATAACTATGGCTACACCTTC CASSYGDNYGYTF
TRBJ2-4 TRBD2 TRBV5-8 NA TGTGCCAGCAGCCCTAGCGGACTGTCCTACTTC CASSPSGLSYF
TRBJ1-1 NA TRBV6-5 NA TGTGCCAGTGAGAGCATGAACACTGAAGCTTTCTTT CASESMNTEAFF
TRBJ1-1 NA TRBV28 NA TGTGCCAGCAGTTGGGGCACTGAAGCTTTCTTT CASSWGTEAFF
TRBJ2-3 NA TRBV18 NA TGTGCCAGCTCGGAAGGAGGCTCCTACACAGATACGCAGTATTTT CASSEGGSYTDTQYF
TRBJ2-2 NA TRBV7-3 NA TGTGCCAGCAGCTTAAATCGGGCGTACAGGGAATCGAACACCGGGGAGCTGTTTTTT CASSLNRAYRESNTGELFF
TRBJ2-1 NA TRBV28 once TGTGCCAGCACCCAATTGACCGGGGTCAGGAGTGAGCAGTTCTTC CASTQLTGVRSEQFF
TRBJ2-5 NA TRBV11-2 NA TGTGCCAGCAGCGGACAACAGGCGTATCAAGAGACCCAGTACTTC CASSGQQAYQETQYF
TRBJ1-4 NA TRBV27 NA TGTGCCAGCAGTTTATACGGTGGTGAAAAACTGTTTTTT CASSLYGGEKLFF
TRBJ1-4 NA TRBV2 NA TGTGCCAGCAGTGACGGGTATGAAAAACTGTTTTTT CASSDGYEKLFF